This section outlines one T cell receptor (beta chain) sequence together with its context. The germline gives CDR1 SNHLY, CDR2 FYNNEI. This CDR3 has 15 residues. V was clipped by 2 bases and J by 4 bases, with 14 bases between them. These data originate in a study of OX40 agonist ivuxolimab in advanced cancers. At the level of the study: Ivuxolimab, an antibody acting as an agonist of OX40 (CD134), was used to treat patients.

The protocol was immunoSEQ multiplex PCR, while the TCRdb copy is restricted to in-frame clones and leaves out a portion. The sample has tens of thousands of clones, about 89% seen once; the top ten hold around a sixth. The sequence came from an adult with an advanced solid tumor such as melanoma, head and neck, liver or kidney cancer. J is TRBJ1-1 and V is TRBV2; D is unclear. Sequences were derived from CD4+ or CD8+ T cells sorted from blood, sampled in a trial of the OX40 agonist ivuxolimab. The CDR3 spells CASSEMRSRSTEAFF. The CDR3, as DNA: TGTGCCAGCAGTGAAATGAGGTCCCGTTCCACTGAAGCTTTCTTT. The entire variable domain, with the rest obtained from reference TRBV2 and TRBJ1-1, is as follows: EPEVTQTPSHQVTQMGQEVILRCVPISNHLYFYWYRQILGQKVEFLVSFYNNEISEKSEIFDDQFSVERPDGSNFTLKIRSTKLEDSAMYFCASSEMRSRSTEAFFGQGTRLTVV.